This note documents a single T cell receptor (beta chain) sequence. The sample belongs to a study of long-term antiretroviral therapy in people with HIV. Specimens retained about 0.95-11 million cryopreserved PBMC preceding DNA extraction. A v3.0 immunoSEQ assay was performed at survey level. Generated by immunoSEQ multiplex PCR, the TCRdb table keeps only in-frame clones and is missing some. The data hold 17,000 or so clones, with approximately 73% observed a single time. The J segment lost 10 bases and the V segment lost 4 bases, leaving 7 bases of the junction unmatched. CDR1 is SEHNR, CDR2 FQNEAQ, per germline (reference sequence). This CDR3 contains 15 residues.

The chain couples TRBV7-9 to TRBJ1-4; 12 bases align to TRBD1. The sample was unsorted PBMCs, taken just under 2.6 years before starting antiretroviral therapy. The sequence was obtained from a woman in her forties or fifties with HIV. CDR3 region: CASSWGQGAVGKLFF. CDR3 bases: TGTGCCAGCAGCTGGGGACAGGGGGCTGTCGGAAAACTGTTTTTT.